The 22 T cell receptor beta chains in this list originate from one sample, sequenced in a study of blood T cell repertoires in COVID-19. Sequenced by immunoSEQ multiplex PCR; TCRdb stores in-frame clones only, minus some. The data show tens of thousands of clones, with about 89% seen just once and about 5.5% held by the top ten. Sample: peripheral blood. These receptors all come from a man in his fifties or sixties with COVID-19, enrolled during active disease.

The rearrangement joins TRBV12-2 to TRBJ2-7; the D segment call TRBD2 is taken from the table without a DNA check. TRBV12-2 is a documented pseudogene. The CDR3 is 18 residues long. Here the CDR3 reads CASRLDGTSGLEFYEQYF. The CDR3 DNA sequence: TGTGCAAGTCGCTTAGATGGGACTAGCGGGTTGGAGTTCTACGAGCAGTACTTC.

The rearrangement uses TRBV12-3 or TRBV12-4 and TRBJ1-1, with D uncertain. CDR3 length: 12 residues. V lost 3 bases to trimming and J lost 6 bases, with 8 bases between them. The CDR3 DNA follows: TGTGCCAGCAGTTTGGGCTATCCTGAAGCTTTCTTT. Translated, it gives CASSLGYPEAFF.

The chain is built from TRBV2 and TRBJ2-3; TRBD2 aligns across 14 bases. CDR1 is SNHLY, CDR2 FYNNEI, per germline. The junction had 1 base not matched to a gene; V was cut back by 5 bases and J by 3 bases. CDR3 length equals 15 residues. The CDR3 DNA sequence: TGTGCCAGCAGTTGGACTAGCGGGAGGACAGATACGCAGTATTTT. Translating gives CASSWTSGRTDTQYF.

The V gene is TRBV12-3 or TRBV12-4, the J gene TRBJ2-1, with 9 bases lining up with TRBD2. The length of the CDR3 is 12 residues. Unmatched junction bases numbered 3, after V lost 5 bases and J lost 10 bases. DNA of the CDR3: TGTGCCAGCAGTACTAGCGGGTGGGAGCAGTTCTTC. It specifies CASSTSGWEQFF.

The rearrangement joins TRBV19 to TRBJ1-4; 7 bases agree with TRBD1. The CDR3 spans 15 residues. With V trimmed by 8 bases and J by 7 bases, 13 bases remained unmatched. The germline gives CDR1 LNHDA, CDR2 SQIVND (reference sequence). The CDR3 sequence: CASRLRDRQTEKLFF. The CDR3 bases are TGTGCCAGTCGTCTCCGGGACAGACAGACTGAAAAACTGTTTTTT.

The rearrangement joins TRBV18 to TRBJ1-1, with TRBD1 matching over 11 bases. V lost 3 bases to trimming and J lost 7 bases; unmatched junction nucleotides: 10. The germline V gene has CDR1 KGHSH and CDR2 LQKENI. The CDR3 is 16 residues long. Here the CDR3 DNA reads TGTGCCAGCTCACCTTCCGGGACAGGGGGTTTCGGTGAAGCTTTCTTT. Protein: CASSPSGTGGFGEAFF.

This sequence joins TRBV9 and TRBJ2-1; 10 nucleotides line up with TRBD2. The CDR3 spans 14 residues. The V gene's germline CDR1 is SGDLS and CDR2 YYNGEE. After removal of 5 bases from V and 1 base from J, the junction contained 0 bases not matched to a gene. For the CDR3, the DNA is TGTGCCAGCAGTAGCGGGAGGTCCTACAATGAGCAGTTCTTC. As protein: CASSSGRSYNEQFF.

This sequence joins TRBV4-3 and TRBJ1-2; D remains unclear. Germline CDR1 is LGHNA and CDR2 is YSLEER. V lost 1 base to trimming and J lost 1 base, with 10 bases between them. The CDR3 is 15 amino acids. CDR3 in amino acids: CASSQVGRNNYGYTF. CDR3 sequence (DNA): TGCGCCAGCAGCCAAGTTGGCAGAAATAACTATGGCTACACCTTC.

The chain combines TRBV3-1 (or the pseudogene TRBV3-2) with TRBJ2-5, with a tentative D call TRBD2 (6 bases). Trimming pared 4 bases from V and 3 bases from J, leaving 12 bases between. The germline V gene has CDR1 LGHDT and CDR2 YNNKEL (reference sequence). This CDR3 has 14 amino acids. The CDR3 loop is CASSLTRREETQYF. CDR3 bases: TGTGCCAGCAGCCTGACTAGGAGGGAAGAGACCCAGTACTTC.

CDR3 protein: CASGATGIAGELFF. DNA for the CDR3: TGTGCCAGTGGAGCCACAGGGATAGCCGGGGAGCTGTTTTTT. V usage is TRBV28 and J usage is TRBJ2-2; D may be TRBD1 (6 bases). Germline-derived CDR1 and CDR2 are MDHEN and SYDVKM. V was cut by 9 bases and J by 6 bases, with 17 bases left in between. The length of the CDR3 is 14 residues.

V gene TRBV19 combines with J gene TRBJ2-3, with D maybe TRBD1 (6 bases). V was trimmed by 5 bases and J by 5 bases, leaving 17 bases between them. Germline V lookup: CDR1 LNHDA, CDR2 SQIVND (reference sequence). The CDR3 has 15 residues. In DNA, the CDR3 is TGTGCCAGTAGTGTCACAGGGCCCCCCAGAGATACGCAGTATTTT. Protein sequence: CASSVTGPPRDTQYF.

The DNA for the CDR3 is TGTGCCAGCTCCACTGGGCAGATTAGCAATCAGCCCCAGCATTTT. Residues: CASSTGQISNQPQHF. This chain uses TRBV18 with TRBJ1-5; no reliable D call. Germline CDR1 reads KGHSH; CDR2 reads LQKENI. V lost 6 bases to trimming and J lost 0 bases, with 12 bases between them. The CDR3 has 15 residues. The variable domain in full, completed from reference TRBV18 and TRBJ1-5, reads NAGVMQNPRHLVRRRGQEARLRCSPMKGHSHVYWYRQLPEEGLKFMVYLQKENIIDESGMPKERFSAEFPKEGPSILRIQQVVRGDSAAYFCASSTGQISNQPQHFGDGTRLSIL.

V and J are TRBV18 and TRBJ1-4, with 8 bases lining up with TRBD1. Germline-derived CDR1 and CDR2 are KGHSH and LQKENI. CDR3 length: 16 residues. Unmatched junction bases numbered 13, after V lost 3 bases and J lost 10 bases. The CDR3 protein is CASSPLQGADGGKLFF. The CDR3 nucleotides are TGTGCCAGCTCACCTCTCCAGGGGGCGGATGGTGGAAAACTGTTTTTT. The complete variable domain, with remaining parts taken from reference TRBV18 and TRBJ1-4, reads NAGVMQNPRHLVRRRGQEARLRCSPMKGHSHVYWYRQLPEEGLKFMVYLQKENIIDESGMPKERFSAEFPKEGPSILRIQQVVRGDSAAYFCASSPLQGADGGKLFFGSGTQLSVL.

This sequence joins TRBV30 and TRBJ2-2; 7 nucleotides agree with TRBD1. CDR1 and CDR2 from the germline V gene are GTSNPN and SVGIG (reference sequence). This CDR3 has 17 amino acids. V trimming: 4 bases; J trimming: 1 base; junction bases outside the gene matches: 12. The CDR3, as DNA: TGTGCCTGGACCACGCAGATGGGACAGTGGAACACCGGGGAGCTGTTTTTT. Translated, it gives CAWTTQMGQWNTGELFF.

This clone came up once. This rearrangement joins TRBV9 to TRBJ2-2; 7 bases are a match to TRBD2. Looked up from germline, CDR1 is SGDLS and CDR2 is YYNGEE. V lost 3 bases and J lost 6; bases outside the gene matches: 5. The CDR3 totals 14 residues. In nucleotides, the CDR3 is TGTGCCAGCAGCGCTTTTCTAGCGGCCGGGGAGCTGTTTTTT. Translation gives CASSAFLAAGELFF.

This clone was seen once. The chain employs TRBV13 and TRBJ1-1, with D hard to call. CDR3 length: 15 amino acids. The V end lost 5 bases, the J end lost 1 base, and 14 bases lay between the germline ends. Per the germline V gene, CDR1 is PRHDT and CDR2 is FYEKMQ (reference sequence). The CDR3 spells CASSRGGLQNTEAFF. The CDR3 DNA is TGTGCCAGCAGCCGCGGAGGACTGCAGAACACTGAAGCTTTCTTT.

The chain carries TRBV25-1 and TRBJ1-2, with D perhaps matching TRBD1 (5 bases). The germline CDR1 and CDR2 sequences are MGHDK and SYGVNS. V was shortened by 6 bases and J by 6 bases, with 14 bases between the two germline ends. CDR3 length equals 13 residues. The CDR3 region has the DNA TGTGCCAGCAGCGGAGGGGCTTTGCATGGCTACACCTTC. Protein product: CASSGGALHGYTF.

V and J are TRBV10-1 and TRBJ2-1; 8 positions match TRBD2. Germline CDR1 WNHNN, CDR2 SYGVQD (reference sequence). V lost 2 bases and J lost 4; bases outside the gene matches: 4. The CDR3 runs to 15 residues. The CDR3 loop is CASSESGSGYNEQFF. CDR3 coding DNA: TGCGCCAGCAGTGAGAGCGGGAGCGGGTACAATGAGCAGTTCTTC.

V gene TRBV2 combines with J gene TRBJ2-7; perhaps TRBD2 as D (5 bases). Germline-derived CDR1 and CDR2 are SNHLY and FYNNEI. The V end was cut by 3 bases, the J end by 7 bases, with 10 bases between. There are 12 residues in the CDR3. The CDR3 DNA reads TGTGCCAGCAGTGACCCCAGGAGGGAGCAGTACTTC. It is translated as CASSDPRREQYF.

This clone showed up just once. This chain links TRBV7-9 with TRBJ1-2; unclear D gene. This CDR3 is built from 9 residues. Germline assignment: CDR1 SEHNR and CDR2 FQNEAQ (reference sequence). V was shortened by 5 bases and J by 14 bases, with 9 bases between the two germline ends. The CDR3 nucleotides read TGTGCCAGCAGCCCCATCCAGACCTTC. Translated, it gives CASSPIQTF.

This rearrangement joins TRBV10-3 to TRBJ2-7, with 11 nucleotides matching TRBD1. The germline V gene has CDR1 ENHRY and CDR2 SYGVKD. The CDR3 runs 16 residues. Trimming removed 7 bases from V and 2 bases from J; junction bases left unmatched: 10. The CDR3 DNA sequence: TGTGCCATCAAAGGACAGGGGGCTCCGATGGCCTACGAGCAGTACTTC. Translating gives CAIKGQGAPMAYEQYF.

The chain employs TRBV2 and TRBJ2-5; possible D gene TRBD1, 6 bases. This CDR3 has 13 amino acids. Trimming took off 6 bases at V and 5 bases at J, with 13 bases between the two ends. Per the germline V gene, CDR1 is SNHLY and CDR2 is FYNNEI. This CDR3 reads CASRAFGGETQYF. CDR3 DNA: TGTGCCAGCAGGGCTTTTGGGGGCGAGACCCAGTACTTC.